These T cell receptor beta chains were read from a single sample in a study of cytomegalovirus exposure and HLA in healthy donors. Produced via immunoSEQ multiplex PCR; TCRdb's table is partial and in-frame only. The sample records 95,000 to 150,000 clones, 70% to 85% being singletons. Sequenced sample: PBMCs. These receptors were taken from a woman in her forties or fifties in good health and CMV-seronegative. CDR3s include the opening cysteine and the closing phenylalanine or tryptophan. D genes are given only for firm matches. Size is stated for part of the rows, as once, few or many counts, or as a class when the clone is expanded.

.	TRBV28	TRBD2	TRBJ2-1	CASSLWQTSGRKNEQFF	TGTGCCAGCAGTTTATGGCAAACTAGCGGGAGGAAGAATGAGCAGTTCTTC
.	TRBV28	.	TRBJ2-7	CASRGLLTSYSYEQYF	TGTGCCAGCAGGGGACTTCTGACATCCTACTCCTACGAGCAGTACTTC
.	TRBV14	.	TRBJ2-7	CASSQLSYEQYF	TGTGCCAGCAGCCAACTTTCCTACGAGCAGTACTTC
.	TRBV14	TRBD1	TRBJ1-4	CASSQGTGLWVREKLFF	TGTGCCAGCAGCCAGGGGACAGGGTTGTGGGTGCGAGAAAAACTGTTTTTT
.	TRBV7-2	.	TRBJ2-5	CASSSWGGRGETQYF	TGTGCCAGCAGCTCTTGGGGGGGGCGCGGGGAGACCCAGTACTTC
.	TRBV14	.	TRBJ1-4	CASSQLEGEKLFF	TGTGCCAGCAGCCAATTGGAGGGTGAAAAACTGTTTTTT
few	TRBV6-1	TRBD1	TRBJ1-2	CASSSTPGGDAYTF	TGTGCCAGCAGTTCGACGCCAGGGGGCGACGCCTACACCTTC
.	TRBV10-2	TRBD2	TRBJ2-1	CATGLAGLNEQFF	TGCGCCACCGGACTAGCGGGACTCAATGAGCAGTTCTTC
.	TRBV7-9	TRBD1	TRBJ1-1	CASSLGTGGFMNTEAFF	TGTGCCAGCAGCTTAGGGACAGGGGGCTTCATGAACACTGAAGCTTTCTTT
.	TRBV9	.	TRBJ1-4	CASSLDSGNEKLFF	TGTGCCAGCAGTTTGGACAGCGGAAATGAAAAACTGTTTTTT
.	TRBV6-1	TRBD1	TRBJ2-1	CASNQNRDREQFF	TGTGCCAGCAACCAAAACCGGGACAGGGAGCAGTTCTTC
.	TRBV7-9	TRBD2	TRBJ2-7	CASSPRTSLYEQYF	TGTGCCAGCAGCCCTCGGACTAGTCTCTACGAGCAGTACTTC
.	TRBV9	.	TRBJ1-4	CASSVGAAATNEKLFF	TGTGCCAGCAGCGTAGGGGCAGCTGCAACTAATGAAAAACTGTTTTTT
.	TRBV7-9	.	TRBJ2-3	CSSSVEGGTDTQYF	TGTTCCAGCAGCGTGGAGGGGGGGACAGATACGCAGTATTTT
.	TRBV4-2	TRBD1	TRBJ1-1	CASSHVGQTNTEAFF	TGTGCCAGCAGCCACGTGGGACAGACGAACACTGAAGCTTTCTTT
.	TRBV11-3	TRBD2	TRBJ2-1	CASSLDSAAGSNEQLF	TGTGCCAGCAGCTTAGATTCAGCAGCGGGGTCGAATGAGCAGCTCTTC
few	TRBV6-5	TRBD1	TRBJ2-3	CASRRQGDGADTQYF	TGTGCCAGCAGGAGACAGGGGGATGGGGCAGATACGCAGTATTTT
.	TRBV6-1	TRBD2	TRBJ2-1	CASRGLADYNEQFF	TGTGCCAGCAGGGGACTAGCGGACTACAATGAGCAGTTCTTC
.	TRBV30	TRBD2	TRBJ2-2	CAWSGGQPGLANGELFF	TGTGCCTGGAGTGGGGGACAGCCGGGACTAGCGAACGGGGAGCTGTTTTTT
.	TRBV30	.	TRBJ1-4	CAWSLLGATNEKLFF	TGTGCCTGGAGTCTTCTAGGGGCAACTAATGAAAAACTGTTTTTT
few	TRBV7-9	.	TRBJ2-2	CASSLGLRATGELFF	TGTGCCAGCAGCTTAGGCCTACGAGCCACCGGGGAGCTGTTTTTT
.	TRBV11-2	.	TRBJ2-7	CASSLLEGSYEQYF	TGTGCCAGCAGCTTACTGGAGGGCTCCTACGAGCAGTACTTC
.	TRBV14	TRBD2	TRBJ2-2	CASSQAAGGTGELFF	TGTGCCAGCAGCCAAGCAGCGGGGGGAACCGGGGAGCTGTTTTTT
.	TRBV6-5	.	TRBJ1-1	CASSFAQGYTEAFF	TGTGCCAGCAGCTTCGCCCAGGGTTACACTGAAGCTTTCTTT
.	TRBV7-8	TRBD1	TRBJ2-1	CASSLRDSFYNEQFF	TGTGCCAGCAGCCTACGGGACAGCTTCTACAATGAGCAGTTCTTC
few	TRBV7-9	TRBD1	TRBJ1-5	CSSGQDNQPQHF	TGTTCCAGCGGACAGGACAATCAGCCCCAGCATTTT
.	TRBV6-6	TRBD1	TRBJ2-7	CASTTVPGQPTYEQYF	TGTGCCAGCACCACCGTTCCGGGACAGCCAACCTACGAGCAGTACTTC
.	TRBV27	.	TRBJ1-1	CASSLRGGITEAFF	TGTGCCAGCAGTTTACGGGGGGGGATCACTGAAGCTTTCTTT
.	TRBV28	TRBD1	TRBJ1-1	CATRTGEIVAEAFF	TGTGCCACAAGAACAGGGGAAATTGTTGCTGAAGCTTTCTTT
.	TRBV20-1	.	TRBJ2-3	CSANVADTQYF	TGCAGTGCTAACGTAGCGGATACGCAGTATTTT
.	TRBV6-6	.	TRBJ2-1	CASSPPTSYNEQFF	TGTGCCAGCAGTCCCCCGACTAGTTACAATGAGCAGTTCTTC
few	TRBV7-9	.	TRBJ2-2	CASRVGEVPGELFF	TGTGCCAGCAGGGTCGGGGAGGTCCCCGGGGAGCTGTTTTTT
.	TRBV6-1	.	TRBJ2-2	CASSETHNTGELFF	TGTGCCAGCAGTGAAACACACAACACCGGGGAGCTGTTTTTT
.	TRBV14	.	TRBJ2-7	CASSQSYEQYF	TGTGCCAGCAGCCAATCTTACGAGCAGTACTTC
.	TRBV27	.	TRBJ2-7	CASNRGGRQTYEQYF	TGTGCCAGCAACAGGGGGGGCAGGCAAACCTACGAGCAGTACTTC
.	TRBV7-2	.	TRBJ2-1	CASRPRASSYNEQFF	TGTGCCAGCAGACCCAGGGCTAGCTCCTACAATGAGCAGTTCTTC
.	TRBV28	TRBD2	TRBJ2-2	CASTRAGVGTGELFF	TGTGCCAGCACCAGAGCGGGGGTTGGGACCGGGGAGCTGTTTTTT
.	TRBV28	TRBD1	TRBJ1-4	CASSSSGGSVEKLFF	TGTGCCAGCAGTTCCTCAGGGGGATCGGTTGAAAAACTGTTTTTT
.	TRBV28	.	TRBJ2-7	CASSEAHSGVNEQYF	TGTGCCAGCAGTGAAGCCCATTCAGGCGTCAACGAGCAGTACTTC
.	TRBV11-2	.	TRBJ2-3	CASSFRVAASTDTQYF	TGTGCCAGCAGCTTCCGGGTTGCGGCCAGCACAGATACGCAGTATTTT
.	TRBV28	.	TRBJ2-5	CASRGLRWDNPQETQYF	TGTGCCAGCAGGGGACTACGTTGGGACAACCCACAAGAGACCCAGTACTTC
.	TRBV5-1	TRBD2	TRBJ2-7	CASSLASGIVYEQYF	TGCGCCAGCAGCTTGGCTAGCGGGATCGTATACGAGCAGTACTTC